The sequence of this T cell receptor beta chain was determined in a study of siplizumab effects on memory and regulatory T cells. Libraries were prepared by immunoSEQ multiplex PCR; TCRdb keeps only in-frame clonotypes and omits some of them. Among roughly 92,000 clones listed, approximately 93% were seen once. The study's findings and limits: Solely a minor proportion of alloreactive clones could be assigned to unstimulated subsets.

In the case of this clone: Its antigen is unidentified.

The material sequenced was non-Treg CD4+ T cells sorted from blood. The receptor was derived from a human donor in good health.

The CDR3 spells CASSAGSQETQYF. The CDR3 DNA reads as TGTGCCAGCAGTGCGGGGTCGCAAGAGACCCAGTACTTC. The V call is TRBV6-1, the J call TRBJ2-5; possible D gene TRBD2, 5 bases. The CDR3 extends over 13 amino acids. V dropped 4 bases and J dropped 2 bases, with 8 bases sitting between them. Germline-derived CDR1 and CDR2 are MNHNS and SASEGT.